This T cell receptor (beta chain) was identified in a study of blood T cell repertoires in COVID-19. J lost 3 bases, V lost 0 bases, and 0 bases had no gene match. This CDR3 has 15 residues. Germline V gene lookup returns CDR1 SGDLS and CDR2 YYNGEE. Symptom resolution, clearance, or two negative PCRs marked donors in Cohort 3 as recovered. Some clones are missing from TCRdb's copy, which holds only in-frame ones; the method was immunoSEQ multiplex PCR. The table has roughly 150,000 clones, approximately 86% seen once. Sequencing input: PBMCs or T cells enriched from blood (not recorded which). This chain joins TRBV9 and TRBJ2-3; 11 positions match TRBD2. This TCR derives from a woman aged 35 to 49 who had recovered from COVID-19. CDR3 in DNA: TGTGCCAGCAGCGTAGCTAGCGGGAGGACAGATACGCAGTATTTT. Protein: CASSVASGRTDTQYF.